This TCR beta chain comes out of a study of blood T cell repertoires in COVID-19. Profiling relied on immunoSEQ multiplex PCR, and the TCRdb table lists in-frame clones only, not all of them. The sample yields 100,000 to 150,000 clones, approximately 88% seen once. After removal of 5 bases from V and 2 bases from J, the junction contained 9 bases not matched to a gene. Germline V gene data show CDR1 as SGHTA and CDR2 as FQGNSA. The CDR3 is made up of 16 amino acids. The sequencing input was peripheral blood. V usage is TRBV7-2 and J usage is TRBJ2-3; TRBD2 agrees at 8 bases. The TCR sequence derives from a man between 65 and 85 years old with active COVID-19. CDR3 loop: CASSPSGSLPTDTQYF. In DNA form, the CDR3 reads TGTGCCAGCAGCCCAAGCGGGAGCCTGCCCACAGATACGCAGTATTTT. Complete variable domain (other parts from reference TRBV7-2 and TRBJ2-3): GAGVSQSPSNKVTEKGKDVELRCDPISGHTALYWYRQSLGQGLEFLIYFQGNSAPDKSGLPSDRFSAERTGGSVSTLTIQRTQQEDSAVYLCASSPSGSLPTDTQYFGPGTRLTVL.